This T cell receptor beta chain was documented in a study of blood T cell repertoires in COVID-19. Study as a whole: From T cells, B-cell-depleted T cells, or PBMCs came the material, which was cDNA or gDNA.

V dropped 5 bases and J dropped 0 bases, with 11 bases sitting between them. Germline-derived CDR1 and CDR2 are GTSNPN and SVGIG (reference sequence). The CDR3 has 14 amino acids. Cohorts were based on clinical histories the participants reported. Among Cohort 3 donors, those recovered had two negative PCRs, clearance, or symptom resolution. Source study methods: Amplified reference gene primers provided the basis for estimating nucleated cell counts. Sequencing was performed with immunoSEQ multiplex PCR; in TCRdb, only in-frame clones are kept and a portion is missing. The V and J calls and clone size come from that table; D and trimming were worked out from the DNA. Among 150,000 to 200,000 clones, 84% were seen once, and the ten largest hold roughly 15%.

The sequence derives from a middle-aged man who had recovered from COVID-19. Material for sequencing was PBMCs or T cells enriched from blood (not recorded which). This rearrangement joins TRBV30 to TRBJ2-1; D is possibly TRBD1 (6 bases). Written as DNA, the CDR3 is TGTGCCTGGGGCAGGGGAATCTCCTACAATGAGCAGTTCTTC. It specifies CAWGRGISYNEQFF.